These 14 T cell receptor beta chains were all obtained from the same sample, sequenced in a study of prognosis after radiotherapy for stage I lung cancer. Multiplex PCR, run in two rounds, amplified TCR beta CDR3 from genomic DNA. Amplification during the initial PCR round employed primers specific to each TRBV and TRBJ gene. MiXCR was run by TCRdb on the multiplex PCR reads, yielding one entry per CDR3 protein. This table has some 35,000 distinct CDR3 sequences, less than 40% appearing once. Sample: PBMCs, taken before or after stereotactic body radiation therapy (not recorded which). All receptors derive from a donor over 45 with non-small cell lung cancer.

This clonotype has a count of ten or more. The V and J genes are TRBV9 and TRBJ1-5, with TRBD1 matching 7 bases. From germline, CDR1 is SGDLS and CDR2 YYNGEE. The CDR3 is made up of 14 amino acids. The J segment lost 7 bases and the V segment lost 4 bases, leaving 8 bases of the junction unmatched. CDR3 DNA: TGTGCCAGCAGCTCACGACAGGGCGGGCAGCCCCAGCATTTT. This gives the protein CASSSRQGGQPQHF.

This clonotype was picked up many times. This chain joins TRBV6-1 and TRBJ2-5; 7 bases line up with TRBD2. The germline V gene encodes CDR1 MNHNS and CDR2 SASEGT. The CDR3 loop spans 15 amino acids. Trimming at V came to 4 bases and at J to 1 base, leaving 6 bases not matched to a gene. In DNA, the CDR3 is TGTGCCAGCAGTGGCGTTCGGGGGGTCCAAGAGACCCAGTACTTC. Its translation: CASSGVRGVQETQYF.

V usage is TRBV6-5 and J usage is TRBJ1-2, with 8 nucleotides matching TRBD1. With V trimmed by 4 bases and J by 10 bases, 11 bases remained unmatched. Germline CDR1 is MNHEY and CDR2 is SVGAGI. The CDR3 is 14 amino acids. Here the CDR3 reads CASSSFIQGDVYTF. Written as DNA, the CDR3 is TGTGCCAGCAGTTCCTTCATACAGGGGGATGTCTACACCTTC.

This clonotype is a singleton in its sample. The chain has TRBV2 and TRBJ2-1; TRBD1 is a possible D gene (5 bases). The CDR3 totals 13 residues. CDR1 and CDR2 from the germline V gene are SNHLY and FYNNEI. V lost 5 bases to trimming and J lost 16 bases, with 21 bases between them. CDR3 bases: TGTGCCAGCAGTCCCAATACGGACAATGATCATTTCTTC. Translating gives CASSPNTDNDHFF.

This clonotype was seen many times. The rearrangement joins TRBV6-1 to TRBJ2-1; TRBD2 is a possible D gene (6 bases). This CDR3 is 15 amino acids long. V lost 6 bases and J 3 bases, leaving 15 bases between the germline ends. Per germline, CDR1 MNHNS and CDR2 SASEGT. CDR3 sequence: CASRNRDSLYNEQFF. In DNA form, the CDR3 reads TGTGCCAGCAGGAACCGGGACTCCCTCTACAATGAGCAGTTCTTC.

There are a few counts of this clonotype. One end of the junction varies from germline; a read error may be responsible. The CDR3 nucleotides read TGTGCCCTCACCAGGGGGCGGGATACTGAAGCTCTCTTT. It yields the protein CALTRGRDTEALF. The chain uses TRBV10-3 and TRBJ1-1; TRBD1 matches 8 bases. The length of the CDR3 is 13 residues. Germline CDR1 and CDR2: ENHRY and SYGVKD.

A note on this clonotype: One end of the junction varies from germline; a read error may be responsible. The CDR3 nucleotides read TGTGCCAGCAGACCCGGGACAGGGTGCGTGAGCAATCATCCCCAGCATTTT. Protein product: CASRPGTGCVSNHPQHF. This chain uses TRBV28 with TRBJ1-5, with TRBD1 matching 9 bases. CDR3 size: 17 residues. Germline V lookup: CDR1 MDHEN, CDR2 SYDVKM.

The chain employs TRBV30 and TRBJ1-3; weak D call: TRBD1 (5 bases). CDR3 length: 15 amino acids. V dropped 2 bases and J dropped 4 bases, with 15 bases sitting between them. The germline gives CDR1 GTSNPN, CDR2 SVGIG (reference sequence). Written as DNA, the CDR3 is TGTGCCTGGAGTCGAGACAGTGGGTCCGGAAACACCATATATTTT. Translating gives CAWSRDSGSGNTIYF. Based on the CDR3 plus reference TRBV30 and TRBJ1-3, the full variable domain is SQTIHQWPATLVQPVGSPLSLECTVEGTSNPNLYWYRQAAGRGLQLLFYSVGIGQISSEVPQNLSASRPQDRQFILSSKKLLLSDSGFYLCAWSRDSGSGNTIYFGEGSWLTVV.

This clonotype came up many times. This sequence joins TRBV12-3 or TRBV12-4 and TRBJ2-5, with D unresolved. Trimming cost V 0 bases and J 5 bases, with 7 bases left between them. The CDR3 length is 13 residues. CDR3 protein: CASSLAPRETQYF. The DNA for the CDR3 is TGTGCCAGCAGTTTAGCCCCCCGGGAGACCCAGTACTTC.

Ten or more counts support this clonotype. The junction departs from germline at one end; a sequencing error may be responsible. This chain links TRBV7-7 with TRBJ2-2, with 8 bases lining up with TRBD1. The CDR3 runs 15 residues. Germline V gene data show CDR1 as SSHAT and CDR2 as FNYEAQ (reference sequence). CDR3 protein: CASSLDRGNTGELFF. The CDR3 coding sequence is TGTGCTAGCAGCTTAGACAGGGGGAACACCGGGGAGCTGTTTTTT.

About this clonotype: With a much larger clone just one base away, this may be a read error. The rearrangement links TRBV29-1 to TRBJ2-1, with 8 bases aligning to TRBD2. After removal of 7 bases from V and 2 bases from J, the junction contained 7 bases not matched to a gene. Germline CDR1 SQVTM, CDR2 ANQGSEA. This CDR3 has 14 residues. The CDR3 is CSGTPAGAYNEQFF. The CDR3 DNA sequence: TGCAGCGGTACACCAGCGGGAGCCTACAATGAGCAGTTCTTC.

This clonotype showed up many times. The chain is built from TRBV2 and TRBJ2-1, with no clear D. V lost 6 bases and J 3 bases, leaving 9 bases between the germline ends. Germline V lookup: CDR1 SNHLY, CDR2 FYNNEI. The CDR3 extends over 13 amino acids. The CDR3 nucleotides read TGTGCCAGCAGGGTAGTGATCTACAATGAGCAGTTCTTC. It is translated as CASRVVIYNEQFF. Full variable domain (missing parts from reference TRBV2 and TRBJ2-1): EPEVTQTPSHQVTQMGQEVILRCVPISNHLYFYWYRQILGQKVEFLVSFYNNEISEKSEIFDDQFSVERPDGSNFTLKIRSTKLEDSAMYFCASRVVIYNEQFFGPGTRLTVL.

This rearrangement joins TRBV20-1 to TRBJ2-7; D not certain. Germline CDR1 is DFQATT and CDR2 is SNEGSKA (reference sequence). V dropped 5 bases and J dropped 5 bases, with 19 bases sitting between them. The CDR3 runs to 14 residues. CDR3 sequence reads: CSAVTQWDRDEQYF. Written as DNA, the CDR3 is TGCAGTGCTGTAACACAGTGGGATCGGGACGAGCAGTACTTC.

By sample fraction, this clonotype is medium-sized. This rearrangement joins TRBV20-1 to TRBJ2-7; 11 nucleotides line up with TRBD1. The germline CDR1 and CDR2 sequences are DFQATT and SNEGSKA (reference sequence). The CDR3 runs to 15 residues. V was pared by 6 bases and J by 0 bases, with 7 bases of the junction left unmatched. Here the CDR3 reads CSARGTGGFSYEQYF. CDR3 in DNA: TGCAGTGCGCGAGGGACAGGGGGTTTCTCCTACGAGCAGTACTTC.